This T cell receptor beta chain was obtained from a study of blood T cell repertoires in COVID-19. The overall study: From the United States, Italy and Spain came samples of acute and convalescent COVID-19.

Original analysis: Cell counts per sample came from amplifying reference gene primers. Generated by immunoSEQ multiplex PCR, the TCRdb table keeps only in-frame clones and is missing some. That table supplies the V and J calls and clone size; D and trimming were determined from the DNA. The sample contains about 160,000 clones, 75% to 80% of which appear only once. There are 14 residues in the CDR3. V shed 6 bases and J shed 9 bases, with 18 bases lying between them. From germline, CDR1 is ENHRY and CDR2 SYGVKD. Sequencing was done on a sample of peripheral blood. The TCR was taken from a woman aged 80 or older with acute or convalescent COVID-19. The chain recombines TRBV10-3 with TRBJ1-5; D gene uncertain. CDR3 DNA: TGTGCCATCAGCGAGGAGGTAGGTTTTAGGCCCCAGCATTTT. It specifies CAISEEVGFRPQHF.